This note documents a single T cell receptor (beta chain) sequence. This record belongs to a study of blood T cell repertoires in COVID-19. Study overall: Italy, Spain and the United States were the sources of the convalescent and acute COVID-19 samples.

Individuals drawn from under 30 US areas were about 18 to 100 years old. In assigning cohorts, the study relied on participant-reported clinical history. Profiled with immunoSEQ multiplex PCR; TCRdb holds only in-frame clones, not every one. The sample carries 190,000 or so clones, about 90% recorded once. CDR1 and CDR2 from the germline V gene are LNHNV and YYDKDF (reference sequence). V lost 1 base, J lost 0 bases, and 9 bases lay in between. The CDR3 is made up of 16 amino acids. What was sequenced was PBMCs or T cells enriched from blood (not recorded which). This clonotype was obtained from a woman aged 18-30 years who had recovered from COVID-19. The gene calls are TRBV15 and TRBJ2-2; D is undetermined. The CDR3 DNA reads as TGTGCCACCAGCAGAGGGCTTTCGTCGAACACCGGGGAGCTGTTTTTT. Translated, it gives CATSRGLSSNTGELFF.